These 2 T cell receptor beta chains originate from one sample sequenced in a study of T-cell memory formation after mild COVID-19. TCRdb called the 5' RACE reads again in MiXCR, with one record for every CDR3 protein. Counted here are about 470,000 distinct CDR3 sequences, roughly 18% occurring once; the ten biggest clones make up around 12%. The sequencing sample was made of PBMCs or a T cell subset sorted from them (not recorded which). Source of these receptors: an adult woman who had mild COVID-19 (a few samples of this study predate the infection). Cell type and time point are not known.

This rearrangement joins TRBV5-4 to TRBJ1-1; D is unresolved. V dropped 0 bases and J dropped 7 bases, with 10 bases sitting between them. Germline V gene sequence: CDR1 SGHNT, CDR2 YYREEE (reference sequence). The CDR3 runs 13 residues. The CDR3 sequence: CASSLAGAGEAFF. The CDR3, as DNA: TGTGCCAGCAGCTTGGCAGGTGCGGGTGAAGCTTTCTTT.

This clonotype has at least ten counts. The chain links TRBV5-1 to TRBJ2-3; 10 nucleotides match TRBD2. After removal of 0 bases from V and 0 bases from J, the junction contained 10 bases not matched to a gene. There are 19 residues in the CDR3. CDR1 and CDR2 (germline): SGHRS, YFSETQ. CDR3: CASSLDASGRPSSTDTQYF. Here the CDR3 DNA reads TGCGCCAGCAGCTTGGATGCTAGCGGGAGACCCTCTAGCACAGATACGCAGTATTTT.